This TCR beta chain was recorded in a study of naive and memory T cell subsets. CD4 T cells were positively selected, then CD8 T cells from the CD4-negative fraction. This clonotype was observed a handful of times. Both TRBC1 and TRBC2 were covered by a beta constant-region primer of two equimolar oligonucleotides. Four rounds of PCR amplified the ligated cDNA using nested alpha and beta constant-region primers plus SP2. The cDNA 3' end received a ligated single-stranded oligonucleotide carrying the SP2 primer and a 12-nucleotide UMI. Each CDR3 protein is one row after TCRdb ran MiXCR on the UMI-ligation and nested PCR reads. There are 120,000 or so distinct CDR3 sequences in the sample; 36% occur only once, and approximately 0.9% lies in the top ten. Sequencing was done on a sample of central memory CD4+ T cells from blood. The sequence came from a human donor in good health.

CDR3 amino acids: CASRGGDSGSGDIQYF. In DNA, the CDR3 is TGTGCCAGCAGGGGGGGAGATAGCGGGTCCGGTGACATTCAGTACTTC. The chain employs TRBV28 and TRBJ2-4, with 7 nucleotides matching TRBD2. The V and J ends lost 6 bases and 8 bases, in that order; junction bases with no gene match: 16. The CDR3 covers 16 residues. CDR1 and CDR2 (germline): MDHEN, SYDVKM.